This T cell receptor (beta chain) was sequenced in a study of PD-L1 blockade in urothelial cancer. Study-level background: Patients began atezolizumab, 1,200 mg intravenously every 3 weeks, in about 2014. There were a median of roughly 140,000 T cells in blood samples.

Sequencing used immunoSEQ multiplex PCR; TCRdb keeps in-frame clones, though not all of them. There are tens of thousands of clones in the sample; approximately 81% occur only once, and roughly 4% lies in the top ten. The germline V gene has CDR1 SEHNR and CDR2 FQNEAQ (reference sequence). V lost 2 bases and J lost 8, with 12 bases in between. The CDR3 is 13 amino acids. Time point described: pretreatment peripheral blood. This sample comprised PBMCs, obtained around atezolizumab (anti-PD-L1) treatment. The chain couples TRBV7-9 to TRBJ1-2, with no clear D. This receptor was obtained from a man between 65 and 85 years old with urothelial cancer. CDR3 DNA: TGTGCCAGCAGCTTATTCAGAGGGATAGGCTACACCTTC. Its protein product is CASSLFRGIGYTF.